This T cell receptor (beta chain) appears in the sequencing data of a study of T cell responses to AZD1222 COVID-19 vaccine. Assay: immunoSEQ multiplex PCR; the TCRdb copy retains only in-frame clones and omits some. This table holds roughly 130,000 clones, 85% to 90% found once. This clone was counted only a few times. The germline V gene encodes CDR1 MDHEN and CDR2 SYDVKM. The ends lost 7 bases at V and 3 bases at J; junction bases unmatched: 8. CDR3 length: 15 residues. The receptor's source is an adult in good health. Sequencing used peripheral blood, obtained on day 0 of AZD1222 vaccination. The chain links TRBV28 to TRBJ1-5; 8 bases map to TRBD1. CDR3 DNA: TGTGCCAGCATCCTAGGGGACAGGCCCAATCAGCCCCAGCATTTT. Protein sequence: CASILGDRPNQPQHF.